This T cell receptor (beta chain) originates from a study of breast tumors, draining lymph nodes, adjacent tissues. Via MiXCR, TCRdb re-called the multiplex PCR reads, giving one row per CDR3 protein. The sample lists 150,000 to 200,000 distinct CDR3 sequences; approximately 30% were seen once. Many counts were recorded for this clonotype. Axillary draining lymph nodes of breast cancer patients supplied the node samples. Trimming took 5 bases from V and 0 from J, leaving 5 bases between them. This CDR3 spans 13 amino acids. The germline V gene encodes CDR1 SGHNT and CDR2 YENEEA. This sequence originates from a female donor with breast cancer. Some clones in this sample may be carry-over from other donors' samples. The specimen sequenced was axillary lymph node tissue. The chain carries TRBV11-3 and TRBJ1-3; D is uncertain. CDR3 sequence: CASSLTSGNTIYF. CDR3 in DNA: TGTGCCAGCAGCCTCACCTCTGGAAACACCATATATTTT. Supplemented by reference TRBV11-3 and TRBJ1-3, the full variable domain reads EAGVVQSPRYKIIEKKQPVAFWCNPISGHNTLYWYLQNLGQGPELLIRYENEEAVDDSQLPKDRFSAERLKGVDSTLKIQPAELGDSAVYLCASSLTSGNTIYFGEGSWLTVV.